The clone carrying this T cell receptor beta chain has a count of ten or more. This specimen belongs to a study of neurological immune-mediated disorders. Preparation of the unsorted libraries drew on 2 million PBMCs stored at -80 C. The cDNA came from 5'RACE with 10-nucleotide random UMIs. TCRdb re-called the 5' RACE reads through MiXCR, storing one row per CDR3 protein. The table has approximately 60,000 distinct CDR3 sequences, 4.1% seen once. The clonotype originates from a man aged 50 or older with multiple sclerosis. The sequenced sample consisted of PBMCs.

The DNA of the CDR3 is TGTGCCACCAGCAGAGGACAGAACACTGAAGCTTTCTTT. This codes for CATSRGQNTEAFF. The gene calls are TRBV15 and TRBJ1-1; no firm D call. The germline CDR1 and CDR2 sequences are LNHNV and YYDKDF (reference sequence). The CDR3 totals 13 residues. Trimming shortened V by 1 base and J by 1 base, and 4 bases separated the two germline ends.